The table lists the clone carrying this T cell receptor (beta chain) with a few counts. Its antigen is unidentified. Germline V gene sequence: CDR1 SGHTA, CDR2 FQGTGA. The ends lost 5 bases at V and 2 bases at J; junction bases unmatched: 9. The CDR3 consists of 15 residues. The record originates from a study of identical twins. Study-level points and caveats: Insertions were fewer in abundant cord blood beta clonotypes, whereas memory repertoires showed none of this pattern. Interpretation of the results relied on cross-sectional statistical analysis and not on following the same donors. Where beta out-of-frame sequences were concerned, excess twin sharing was weaker.

It was template switching that added a universal primer site, and there were unique molecular identifiers on the cDNA. One entry per CDR3 protein, called by TCRdb with MiXCR from the 5' RACE reads. The repertoire includes about 690,000 distinct CDR3 sequences, 5.5% to 6.5% of them detected once, and approximately 1.6% sits in the top ten. The V and J genes are TRBV7-3 and TRBJ2-7, with TRBD2 matching 7 bases. The sequence was obtained from a man aged 18 to 30 in good health. The source material was naive T cells sorted from blood. CDR3: CASSQLASKTYEQYF. The CDR3 DNA sequence: TGTGCCAGCAGCCAACTAGCGTCAAAGACCTACGAGCAGTACTTC.